Below, 17 T cell receptor beta chains from the same sample are listed, as sequenced in a study of cytomegalovirus exposure and HLA in healthy donors. The PCR made use of 60 Vbeta and 13 Jbeta primers. The method was immunoSEQ multiplex PCR; TCRdb's version includes in-frame clones alone and lacks a portion of them. This table holds 150,000 to 200,000 clones, about four fifths found once. The sample was PBMCs. These receptors all come from a woman between 18 and 29 years old in good health and CMV-seronegative.

This clone was seen a handful of times. The rearrangement uses TRBV27 and TRBJ2-1; D possibly corresponds to TRBD2 (7 bases). V lost 0 bases, J lost 4 bases, and 10 bases lay in between. Germline values: CDR1 MNHEY, CDR2 SMNVEV (reference sequence). The CDR3 runs to 15 residues. The CDR3 loop reads CASSLSGGVYNEQFF. For the CDR3, the DNA is TGTGCCAGCAGTTTATCAGGGGGGGTATACAATGAGCAGTTCTTC.

CDR3 sequence reads: CASSPWTSGASSYNEQFF. CDR3 bases: TGCGCCAGCAGCCCTTGGACTAGCGGGGCAAGCTCCTACAATGAGCAGTTCTTC. The chain links TRBV5-1 to TRBJ2-1, with TRBD2 matching 12 bases. V gave up 4 bases and J gave up 0 bases; unmatched junction bases: 8. Per the germline V gene, CDR1 is SGHRS and CDR2 is YFSETQ. The CDR3 has 18 amino acids.

This clone was found once. The chain recombines TRBV27 with TRBJ1-1; 7 nucleotides line up with TRBD1. CDR1 and CDR2 from the germline V gene are MNHEY and SMNVEV (reference sequence). V lost 3 bases, J lost 10 bases, and 11 bases stayed unmatched. The CDR3 covers 14 residues. Here the CDR3 DNA reads TGTGCCAGCAGTTTCGAGGGACAGCTGTGTGCAGCTTTCTTT. It encodes CASSFEGQLCAAFF.

CDR3 in DNA: TGCGCCAGCAGCCTAGGACTAGACAATGAGCAGTTCTTC. Protein product: CASSLGLDNEQFF. The J gene is TRBJ2-1, the V gene TRBV4-3; 7 nucleotides line up with TRBD2. Germline assignment: CDR1 LGHNA and CDR2 YSLEER. The CDR3 loop spans 13 amino acids. The V and J ends lost 4 bases and 5 bases, in that order; junction bases with no gene match: 2.

This chain connects TRBV9 to TRBJ2-5, with D perhaps matching TRBD1 (6 bases). The CDR3 totals 14 residues. Per germline, CDR1 SGDLS and CDR2 YYNGEE. V lost 4 bases to trimming and J lost 2 bases, with 12 bases between them. The CDR3: CASSPHRGQETQYF. CDR3 coding DNA: TGTGCCAGCAGCCCACATAGGGGGCAAGAGACCCAGTACTTC.

The chain uses TRBV7-2 and TRBJ2-7; TRBD1 agrees at 7 bases. This CDR3 has 14 amino acids. The V gene end was trimmed by 4 bases and the J gene end by 7 bases; junction bases not matched to a gene: 10. The germline gives CDR1 SGHTA, CDR2 FQGNSA. CDR3 amino acids: CASSSHGTGEEQYF. The CDR3, as DNA: TGTGCCAGCAGCTCGCACGGTACAGGGGAGGAGCAGTACTTC.

The chain is built from TRBV2 and TRBJ1-2; 9 nucleotides match TRBD1. After removal of 8 bases from V and 3 bases from J, the junction contained 4 bases not matched to a gene. Germline CDR1 and CDR2: SNHLY and FYNNEI. The length of the CDR3 is 13 residues. CDR3 residues: CASSRQGDYGYTF. As DNA, the CDR3 is TGTGCCAGCTCCCGACAGGGGGACTATGGCTACACCTTC.

This clone was observed a handful of times. The chain combines TRBV5-1 with TRBJ2-6, with 8 positions matching TRBD1. CDR1 and CDR2 from the germline V gene are SGHRS and YFSETQ. Germline trimming cut 4 bases from V and 0 bases from J; bases unmatched to any gene: 12. This CDR3 contains 19 residues. This CDR3 reads CASSTQQGGGPSGANVLTF. DNA of the CDR3: TGCGCCAGCAGCACTCAACAGGGGGGAGGTCCCTCTGGGGCCAACGTCCTGACTTTC.

This chain uses TRBV5-6 with TRBJ2-5; TRBD2 matches at 7 bases. Germline loops: CDR1 SGHDT, CDR2 YYEEEE. The CDR3 covers 16 residues. V lost 1 base to trimming and J lost 5 bases; unmatched junction nucleotides: 11. The CDR3 DNA is TGTGCCAGCAGCTTGAGGCGGGGGATATTTTGGGAGACCCAGTACTTC. As protein: CASSLRRGIFWETQYF.

The chain recombines TRBV27 with TRBJ2-1, with TRBD2 identical over 12 bases. V shed 8 bases, J shed 9 bases, and the junction held 5 bases outside the gene matches. Germline loops: CDR1 MNHEY, CDR2 SMNVEV (reference sequence). CDR3 length: 13 amino acids. DNA of the CDR3: TGTGCCAGCCGGACTAGCGGGAAAACTGAGCAGTTCTTC. Protein sequence: CASRTSGKTEQFF.

V and J are TRBV9 and TRBJ1-3; possibly TRBD1 for D (5 bases). This CDR3 is built from 18 residues. Trimming pared 4 bases from V and 0 bases from J, leaving 20 bases between. CDR1 and CDR2 from the germline V gene are SGDLS and YYNGEE. This CDR3 is CASSPAGRRPLSGNTIYF. The CDR3 DNA reads as TGTGCCAGCAGCCCAGCGGGGCGGCGGCCCCTCTCTGGAAACACCATATATTTT.

The chain combines TRBV5-5 with TRBJ2-7; tentative D call: TRBD2 (6 bases). The CDR3 runs 14 residues. Between the trimmed V and J ends, which lost 0 bases and 2 bases, there was a span of 9 bases. Germline V gene lookup returns CDR1 SGHKS and CDR2 YYEKEE (reference sequence). CDR3 coding DNA: TGTGCCAGCAGCTTGGTTTCTAGCGCCTACGAGCAGTACTTC. This sequence encodes CASSLVSSAYEQYF.

The rearrangement uses TRBV27 and TRBJ2-7; 7 bases map to TRBD1. The trim removed 2 bases at V and 0 bases at J, leaving 7 bases unmatched. CDR3 length equals 16 residues. In germline, CDR1 is MNHEY, CDR2 SMNVEV (reference sequence). The CDR3 DNA reads as TGTGCCAGCAGTTTACCTCGTGGGACAGCCTCCTACGAGCAGTACTTC. This sequence encodes CASSLPRGTASYEQYF.

The chain combines TRBV28 with TRBJ2-5, with D perhaps matching TRBD1 (6 bases). CDR1 MDHEN and CDR2 SYDVKM come from the germline V gene. The length of the CDR3 is 15 residues. Trimming removed 4 bases at V and 11 bases at J, with 23 bases between. CDR3 in amino acids: CASSSYWTEPGEQYF. The CDR3 bases are TGTGCCAGCAGTTCATATTGGACAGAACCTGGGGAGCAGTACTTC.

The J gene is TRBJ2-5, the V gene TRBV5-1, with 9 nucleotides matching TRBD2. V shed 3 bases and J 5 bases; nucleotides not matched to a gene: 5. CDR3 size: 14 residues. Germline V gives CDR1 SGHRS, CDR2 YFSETQ. CDR3 bases: TGCGCCAGCAGCTCCGGGACTAGCATCGAGACCCAGTACTTC. Amino acid sequence: CASSSGTSIETQYF.

This sequence joins TRBV6-5 and TRBJ1-1; D might be TRBD1 (5 bases). Germline CDR1 is MNHEY and CDR2 is SVGAGI. CDR3 length: 12 residues. V was shortened by 2 bases and J by 5 bases, with 6 bases between the two germline ends. The chain's CDR3 is CASSYAGTEAFF. The CDR3, as DNA: TGTGCCAGCAGTTACGCAGGGACTGAAGCTTTCTTT.

The chain recombines TRBV28 with TRBJ1-3; tentatively, D is TRBD1 (5 bases). The CDR3 loop spans 14 amino acids. V was pared by 6 bases and J by 5 bases, with 14 bases between. CDR1 MDHEN and CDR2 SYDVKM come from the germline V gene. Here the CDR3 DNA reads TGTGCCAGCAGCGAACGGGGGGGGAGAAACACCATATATTTT. Protein sequence: CASSERGGRNTIYF.